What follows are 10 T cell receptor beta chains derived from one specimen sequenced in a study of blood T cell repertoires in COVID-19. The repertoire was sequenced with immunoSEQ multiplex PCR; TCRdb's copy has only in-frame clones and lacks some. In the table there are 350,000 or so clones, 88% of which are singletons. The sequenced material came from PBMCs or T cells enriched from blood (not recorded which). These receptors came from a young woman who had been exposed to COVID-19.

CDR3 bases: TGTGCCAGCTCAACGACTAGCGGGAGTACTCACGAGCAGTACTTC. As protein: CASSTTSGSTHEQYF. V is TRBV18 and J is TRBJ2-7, with 12 bases aligning to TRBD2. The CDR3 extends over 15 amino acids. J was trimmed by 5 bases and V by 5 bases; bases with no gene match: 7. Germline V gene data show CDR1 as KGHSH and CDR2 as LQKENI.

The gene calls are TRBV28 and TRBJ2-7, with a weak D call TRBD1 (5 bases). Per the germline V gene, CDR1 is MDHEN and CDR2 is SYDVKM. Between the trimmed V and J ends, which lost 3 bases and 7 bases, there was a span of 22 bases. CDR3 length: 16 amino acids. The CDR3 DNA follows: TGTGCCAGCAGTTTCCCCGCAGGGTCCCTCTCCTGGGAGCAGTACTTC. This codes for CASSFPAGSLSWEQYF.

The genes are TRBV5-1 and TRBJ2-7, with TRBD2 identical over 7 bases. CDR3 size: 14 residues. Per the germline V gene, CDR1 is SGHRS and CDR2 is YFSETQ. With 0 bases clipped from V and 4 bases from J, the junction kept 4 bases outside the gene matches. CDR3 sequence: CASSLVGGSYEQYF. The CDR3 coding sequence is TGCGCCAGCAGCTTGGTGGGCGGGAGTTACGAGCAGTACTTC.

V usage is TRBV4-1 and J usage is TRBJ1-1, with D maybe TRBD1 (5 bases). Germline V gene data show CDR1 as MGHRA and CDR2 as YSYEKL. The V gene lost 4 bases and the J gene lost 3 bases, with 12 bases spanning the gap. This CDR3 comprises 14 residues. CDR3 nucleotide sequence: TGCGCCAGCAGCCCCACAGGAACTCACACTGAAGCTTTCTTT. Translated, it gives CASSPTGTHTEAFF.

The chain's CDR3 is CASSPRGQGDTEAFF. Written as DNA, the CDR3 is TGCGCCAGCAGCCCGCGAGGACAGGGGGACACTGAAGCTTTCTTT. V is TRBV5-1 and J is TRBJ1-1, with TRBD1 matching over 10 bases. V shed 4 bases, J shed 3 bases, and the junction held 6 bases outside the gene matches. Germline V gives CDR1 SGHRS, CDR2 YFSETQ. The CDR3 has 15 residues.

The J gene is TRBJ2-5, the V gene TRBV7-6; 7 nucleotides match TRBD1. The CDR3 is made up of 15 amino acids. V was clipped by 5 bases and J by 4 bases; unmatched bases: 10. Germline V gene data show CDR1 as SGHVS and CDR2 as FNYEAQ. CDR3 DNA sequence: TGTGCCAGCAGCCCGAGCCGACAGGGCCCAGAGACCCAGTACTTC. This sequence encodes CASSPSRQGPETQYF.

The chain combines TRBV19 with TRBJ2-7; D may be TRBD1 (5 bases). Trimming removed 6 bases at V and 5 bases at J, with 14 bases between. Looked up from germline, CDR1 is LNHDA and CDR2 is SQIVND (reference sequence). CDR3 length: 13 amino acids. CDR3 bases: TGTGCCAGTAGGTCCGGCGTCAGGGACGAGCAGTACTTC. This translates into CASRSGVRDEQYF.

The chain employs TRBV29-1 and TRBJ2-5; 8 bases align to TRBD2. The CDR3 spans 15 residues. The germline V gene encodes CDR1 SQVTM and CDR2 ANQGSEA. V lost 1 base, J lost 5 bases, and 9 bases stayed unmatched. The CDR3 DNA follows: TGCAGCGTTGAAGCTAGGGAGCGGGAGAGGGAGACCCAGTACTTC. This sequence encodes CSVEARERERETQYF.

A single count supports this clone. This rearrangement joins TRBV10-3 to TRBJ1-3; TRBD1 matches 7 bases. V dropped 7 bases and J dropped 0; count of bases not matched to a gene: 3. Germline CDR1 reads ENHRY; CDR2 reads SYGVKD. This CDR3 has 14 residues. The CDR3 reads CAITGDSSGNTIYF. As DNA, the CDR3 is TGTGCCATCACCGGGGACAGCTCTGGAAACACCATATATTTT.

For the CDR3, the DNA is TGTGCCAGCAGTTTTTACTTCCGGCTAGCGGGACCAAGCTCCTACAATGAGCAGTTCTTC. Amino acid sequence: CASSFYFRLAGPSSYNEQFF. The chain combines TRBV28 with TRBJ2-1, with 9 bases matching TRBD2. Looked up from germline, CDR1 is MDHEN and CDR2 is SYDVKM. The V and J ends lost 3 bases and 0 bases, in that order; junction bases with no gene match: 15. This CDR3 is 20 amino acids long.